This T cell receptor beta chain was captured by sequencing in a study of blood T cell repertoires in COVID-19. V lost 4 bases, J lost 3 bases, and 12 bases lay in between. Germline V gene data show CDR1 as GTSNPN and CDR2 as SVGIG (reference sequence). CDR3 length equals 13 residues. Produced via immunoSEQ multiplex PCR; TCRdb's table is partial and in-frame only. The sample consists of tens of thousands of clones, 65% to 70% of them appearing once. The chain combines TRBV30 with TRBJ1-1, with D possibly being TRBD1 (5 bases). The sample was peripheral blood. This receptor was taken from a human donor in a cohort sampled during active COVID-19. The CDR3: CAWKVRVDTEAFF. In DNA form, the CDR3 reads TGTGCCTGGAAGGTCAGGGTCGACACTGAAGCTTTCTTT.